The entry that follows covers one T cell receptor beta chain sequence. Antigen: not known. The CDR3 runs to 14 residues. Germline V gene data show CDR1 as SNHLY and CDR2 as FYNNEI. V lost 6 bases, J lost 4 bases, and 8 bases stayed unmatched. The sample comes from a study of cytomegalovirus exposure and HLA in healthy donors. Study-wide results and caveats: Clonal expansion was found to be greater in HLA-associated TCR beta chains than in equally common others in a later analysis.

The PCR made use of 60 Vbeta and 13 Jbeta primers. TCRdb keeps only in-frame clones here, not all; method: immunoSEQ multiplex PCR. The sample yields some 140,000 clones, more than 80% seen once. Sequenced input: PBMCs. The chain recombines TRBV2 with TRBJ2-7; 8 nucleotides match TRBD2. This clonotype was obtained from a woman in her twenties or thirties in good health and CMV-seropositive. The CDR3 sequence: CASSDLGLAYEQYF. In DNA form, the CDR3 reads TGTGCCAGCAGCGACCTCGGACTAGCTTACGAGCAGTACTTC.